This entry features one TCR beta chain sequence. Some clones are missing from TCRdb's copy, which holds only in-frame ones; the method was immunoSEQ multiplex PCR. The sample contains about 260,000 clones, roughly 85% of which appear only once. This entry comes from a study of blood T cell repertoires in COVID-19. The CDR3 is 13 residues long. Germline CDR1 GTSNPN, CDR2 SVGIG (reference sequence). Trimming stripped 1 base from V and 2 bases from J, with 9 bases between. Specimen: peripheral blood. The V gene is TRBV30, the J gene TRBJ2-7; maybe TRBD2 (6 bases). The sequence derives from a man between 60 and 75 years old who had recovered from COVID-19. Written as DNA, the CDR3 is TGTGCCTGGAGTGGTAGCGGCCCCTACGAGCAGTACTTC. This translates into CAWSGSGPYEQYF.